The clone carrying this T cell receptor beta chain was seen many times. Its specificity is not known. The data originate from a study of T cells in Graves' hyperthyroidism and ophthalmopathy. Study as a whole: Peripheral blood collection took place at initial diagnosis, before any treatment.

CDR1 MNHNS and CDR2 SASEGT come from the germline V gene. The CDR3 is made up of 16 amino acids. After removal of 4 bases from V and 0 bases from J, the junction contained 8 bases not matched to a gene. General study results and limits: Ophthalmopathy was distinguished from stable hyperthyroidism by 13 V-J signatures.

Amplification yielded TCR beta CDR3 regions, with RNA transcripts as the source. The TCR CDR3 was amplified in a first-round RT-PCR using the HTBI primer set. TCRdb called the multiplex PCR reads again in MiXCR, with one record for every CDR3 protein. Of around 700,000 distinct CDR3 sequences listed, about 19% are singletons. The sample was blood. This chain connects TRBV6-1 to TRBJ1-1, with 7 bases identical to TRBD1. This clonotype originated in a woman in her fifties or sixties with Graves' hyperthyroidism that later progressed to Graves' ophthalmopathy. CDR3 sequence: CASSGQGLAMNTEAFF. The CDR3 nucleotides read TGTGCCAGCAGTGGACAGGGCTTAGCCATGAACACTGAAGCTTTCTTT.